The 24 T cell receptor beta chains presented below share a single source sample, sequenced in a study of naive and memory T cell subsets. Overall study results and limits: A few larger clonotypes appeared in naive repertoires, especially CD8, possibly memory cells re-expressing CD45RA.

For these TCRs, the target antigens are not known. An equimolar mix of two oligonucleotides served as the beta constant-region primer for TRBC1 and TRBC2. Four rounds of PCR amplified the ligated cDNA using nested alpha and beta constant-region primers plus SP2. TCRdb reprocessed the UMI-ligation and nested PCR reads with MiXCR, giving one entry per CDR3 protein. Altogether approximately 100,000 distinct CDR3 sequences are present, approximately 14% being singletons, with the ten largest covering 2.8%. The source material was naive CD8+ T cells from blood. The receptor set was obtained from a human donor in good health.

V is TRBV15 and J is TRBJ2-5; unclear D gene. V lost 0 bases to trimming and J lost 1 base, with 6 bases between them. From germline, CDR1 is LNHNV and CDR2 YYDKDF (reference sequence). The CDR3 spans 14 residues. The CDR3 loop reads CATSRDGVQETQYF. Here the CDR3 DNA reads TGTGCCACCAGCAGAGATGGGGTCCAAGAGACCCAGTACTTC.

A few counts support this clonotype. This chain joins TRBV7-3 and TRBJ2-1; D gene ambiguous. Trimming removed 4 bases from V and 8 bases from J, with 9 bases in between. This CDR3 comprises 12 residues. Germline lookup yields CDR1 SGHTA and CDR2 FQGTGA. The CDR3 here is CASSSSGDEQFF. The CDR3 nucleotides are TGTGCCAGCAGCTCGTCGGGCGATGAGCAGTTCTTC.

The chain combines TRBV6-1 with TRBJ2-2; possible D gene TRBD2, 5 bases. Germline CDR1 MNHNS, CDR2 SASEGT. Trimming cost V 6 bases and J 7 bases, with 18 bases left between them. The CDR3 length is 15 residues. CDR3 DNA sequence: TGTGCCAGCAGATCAATCGGCGAGGGTTTCGGGGAGCTGTTTTTT. Translation gives CASRSIGEGFGELFF.

The sample holds many counts of this clonotype. This chain uses TRBV29-1 with TRBJ2-7; D unclear. V lost 0 bases, J lost 4 bases, and 4 bases lay in between. This CDR3 contains 11 residues. Germline CDR1 is SQVTM and CDR2 is ANQGSEA. Written as DNA, the CDR3 is TGCAGCGTTGAAGAAGCGTACGAGCAGTACTTC. Amino acid sequence: CSVEEAYEQYF.

The chain uses TRBV12-3 or TRBV12-4 and TRBJ2-1; perhaps TRBD2 as D (5 bases). V lost 6 bases, J lost 7 bases, and 13 bases lay in between. There are 13 residues in the CDR3. CDR3 bases: TGTGCCAGCAGCGTAGGGAGTGCGAATGAGCAGTTCTTC. Its translation: CASSVGSANEQFF.

This clonotype was seen a few times. The chain recombines TRBV24-1 with TRBJ2-7; 7 bases are a match to TRBD2. Germline V gives CDR1 KGHDR, CDR2 SFDVKD. The CDR3 has 14 residues. V lost 0 bases and J lost 5; bases outside the gene matches: 3. The CDR3 coding sequence is TGTGCCACCAGTGATTTGCGGGGAGGGAACGAGCAGTACTTC. It yields the protein CATSDLRGGNEQYF.

This clonotype was seen only a few times. V gene TRBV4-3 combines with J gene TRBJ2-6; TRBD1 might be the D (5 bases). Per germline, CDR1 LGHNA and CDR2 YSLEER. Trimming stripped 3 bases from V and 0 bases from J, with 9 bases between. The CDR3 runs 16 residues. CDR3 loop: CASSQDDSSGANVLTF. CDR3 bases: TGCGCCAGCAGCCAGGACGACAGCTCTGGGGCCAACGTCCTGACTTTC.

The V and J genes are TRBV30 and TRBJ2-1, with unresolved D. This CDR3 is built from 11 residues. V lost 3 bases and J 4 bases, leaving 4 bases between the germline ends. Germline lookup yields CDR1 GTSNPN and CDR2 SVGIG (reference sequence). The CDR3 sequence is CAWREYNEQFF. As DNA, the CDR3 is TGTGCCTGGAGAGAGTACAATGAGCAGTTCTTC. Using reference TRBV30 and TRBJ2-1 for the parts outside the CDR3, the full variable domain is SQTIHQWPATLVQPVGSPLSLECTVEGTSNPNLYWYRQAAGRGLQLLFYSVGIGQISSEVPQNLSASRPQDRQFILSSKKLLLSDSGFYLCAWREYNEQFFGPGTRLTVL.

The chain employs TRBV12-3 or TRBV12-4 and TRBJ2-6; 7 positions match TRBD1. The CDR3 is 17 amino acids. The ends lost 3 bases at V and 4 bases at J; junction bases unmatched: 9. CDR3 amino acids: CASSFGTALGGANVLTF. The DNA of the CDR3 is TGTGCCAGCAGTTTCGGGACAGCCTTAGGCGGGGCCAACGTCCTGACTTTC.

The DNA of the CDR3 is TGTGCCACGAAGACACACTCCTCCATGAACACTGAAGCTTTCTTT. This translates into CATKTHSSMNTEAFF. The chain employs TRBV15 and TRBJ1-1; D is unresolved. V was trimmed by 9 bases and J by 0 bases, leaving 17 bases between them. The CDR3 runs to 15 residues. From germline, CDR1 is LNHNV and CDR2 YYDKDF (reference sequence). Based on the CDR3 plus reference TRBV15 and TRBJ1-1, the full variable domain is DAMVIQNPRYQVTQFGKPVTLSCSQTLNHNVMYWYQQKSSQAPKLLFHYYDKDFNNEADTPDNFQSRRPNTSFCFLDIRSPGLGDTAMYLCATKTHSSMNTEAFFGQGTRLTVV.

This clonotype was observed many times. The chain employs TRBV13 and TRBJ1-1; TRBD1 is a possible D gene (6 bases). The CDR3 extends over 13 amino acids. Deletions cut 5 bases from V and 2 bases from J, with 9 bases between. The germline CDR1 and CDR2 sequences are PRHDT and FYEKMQ (reference sequence). The CDR3 loop is CASSEGENTEAFF. In DNA form, the CDR3 reads TGTGCCAGCAGCGAGGGGGAAAACACTGAAGCTTTCTTT.

V gene TRBV13 combines with J gene TRBJ1-1; 9 bases agree with TRBD1. Germline lookup yields CDR1 PRHDT and CDR2 FYEKMQ (reference sequence). The length of the CDR3 is 17 residues. Trimming at V came to 0 bases and at J to 2 bases, leaving 7 bases not matched to a gene. CDR3 sequence: CASSLGGQGWVNTEAFF. Written as DNA, the CDR3 is TGTGCCAGCAGCTTAGGTGGACAGGGGTGGGTCAACACTGAAGCTTTCTTT. Based on the CDR3 plus reference TRBV13 and TRBJ1-1, the full variable domain is AAGVIQSPRHLIKEKRETATLKCYPIPRHDTVYWYQQGPGQDPQFLISFYEKMQSDKGSIPDRFSAQQFSDYHSELNMSSLELGDSALYFCASSLGGQGWVNTEAFFGQGTRLTVV.

The V and J genes are TRBV27 and TRBJ1-6; TRBD1 matches 8 bases. Germline V gene lookup returns CDR1 MNHEY and CDR2 SMNVEV (reference sequence). V trimming: 5 bases; J trimming: 6 bases; junction bases outside the gene matches: 3. The CDR3 length is 14 residues. The CDR3 DNA sequence: TGTGCCAGCAGTGGACAGGGAATTAATTCACCCCTCCACTTT. Translation gives CASSGQGINSPLHF.

CDR3 region: CASSPDGNTEAFF. DNA for the CDR3: TGTGCCAGCAGCCCGGACGGGAACACTGAAGCTTTCTTT. The genes are TRBV7-3 and TRBJ1-1; D gene unclear. Germline V gene data show CDR1 as SGHTA and CDR2 as FQGTGA. V gave up 5 bases and J gave up 1 base, with 8 bases separating them. The CDR3 runs 13 residues. The variable domain in full, with the rest retrieved from reference TRBV7-3 and TRBJ1-1, is GAGVSQTPSNKVTEKGKYVELRCDPISGHTALYWYRQSLGQGPEFLIYFQGTGAADDSGLPNDRFFAVRPEGSVSTLKIQRTERGDSAVYLCASSPDGNTEAFFGQGTRLTVV.

The sample holds a few counts of this clonotype. This chain joins TRBV4-3 and TRBJ2-5; D is unresolved. The V gene lost 0 bases and the J gene lost 1 base, with 3 bases spanning the gap. The CDR3 has 13 amino acids. Germline V CDR1 and CDR2: LGHNA, YSLEER. The CDR3 sequence: CASSQDAQETQYF. CDR3 coding DNA: TGCGCCAGCAGCCAAGATGCCCAAGAGACCCAGTACTTC.

This clonotype was seen a handful of times. V usage is TRBV4-3 and J usage is TRBJ1-6; D not resolved. Per germline, CDR1 LGHNA and CDR2 YSLEER. Trimming removed 1 base from V and 1 base from J, with 8 bases in between. This CDR3 has 16 residues. The CDR3 loop reads CASSQGVDSYNSPLHF. Written as DNA, the CDR3 is TGCGCCAGCAGCCAAGGGGTGGATTCCTATAATTCACCCCTCCACTTT.

The rearrangement joins TRBV4-3 to TRBJ1-1, with 8 bases aligning to TRBD1. The CDR3 contains 15 residues. Unmatched junction bases numbered 7, after V lost 3 bases and J lost 4 bases. Per the germline V gene, CDR1 is LGHNA and CDR2 is YSLEER. The CDR3 loop is CASSQDRARSTEAFF. The CDR3 DNA sequence: TGCGCCAGCAGCCAGGACAGGGCTCGGTCCACTGAAGCTTTCTTT.

The chain couples TRBV6-2 or TRBV6-3 to TRBJ2-1, with a possible D match to TRBD2 (6 bases). The CDR3 covers 13 residues. Germline loops: CDR1 MNHEY, CDR2 SVGEGT. The germline V and J ends were trimmed by 6 bases and 7 bases, with 13 bases remaining between them. The CDR3 DNA reads as TGTGCCAGCAGGTTGGGCGGGGTGAATGAGCAGTTCTTC. Amino acid sequence: CASRLGGVNEQFF.

V is TRBV13 and J is TRBJ1-4, with D possibly TRBD1 on 6 matching bases. The CDR3 is 12 residues long. The ends were cut back, 2 bases at V and 11 bases at J, with 9 bases in the middle. Germline values: CDR1 PRHDT, CDR2 FYEKMQ (reference sequence). The CDR3 here is CASSLNRGKLFF. In DNA form, the CDR3 reads TGTGCCAGCAGCTTAAATAGGGGGAAACTGTTTTTT.

The chain employs TRBV4-2 and TRBJ2-5; 10 nucleotides line up with TRBD1. Per germline, CDR1 LGHNA and CDR2 YNFKEQ. This CDR3 is built from 15 residues. V lost 4 bases, J lost 1 base, and 3 bases stayed unmatched. As DNA, the CDR3 is TGTGCCAGCAGCCTGTGGACAGGGGGCCAAGAGACCCAGTACTTC. Translation: CASSLWTGGQETQYF.

This chain uses TRBV27 with TRBJ2-2, with TRBD1 matching over 11 bases. The CDR3 consists of 15 residues. V was clipped by 6 bases and J by 7 bases; unmatched bases: 7. CDR1 MNHEY and CDR2 SMNVEV come from the germline V gene (reference sequence). The CDR3 sequence is CASSAGTGGNGELFF. CDR3 in DNA: TGTGCCAGCAGCGCCGGGACAGGGGGGAACGGGGAGCTGTTTTTT.

This clonotype has at least ten counts. The V gene is TRBV4-3, the J gene TRBJ2-1, with 9 bases lining up with TRBD2. Losses at the gene ends were 2 bases for V and 1 base for J; bases not matched to a gene: 9. Germline V gene data show CDR1 as LGHNA and CDR2 as YSLEER. This CDR3 has 18 amino acids. The CDR3 region is CASSQNILAGTSYNEQFF. CDR3 sequence (DNA): TGCGCCAGCAGCCAAAATATACTAGCGGGCACATCCTACAATGAGCAGTTCTTC.

This chain joins TRBV2 and TRBJ2-2; D uncertain. Trimming removed 5 bases at V and 0 bases at J, with 7 bases between. CDR1 and CDR2 from the germline V gene are SNHLY and FYNNEI. The CDR3 spans 14 residues. The CDR3 coding sequence is TGTGCCAGCAGTAAGACTGCGAACACCGGGGAGCTGTTTTTT. Translated, it gives CASSKTANTGELFF.

This clonotype was seen at least ten times. The chain employs TRBV30 and TRBJ2-3; D unresolved. CDR1 GTSNPN and CDR2 SVGIG come from the germline V gene (reference sequence). V dropped 2 bases and J dropped 1 base, with 10 bases sitting between them. The CDR3 covers 14 residues. CDR3 region: CAWSKFVGTDTQYF. CDR3 bases: TGTGCCTGGAGTAAGTTCGTAGGCACAGATACGCAGTATTTT.